This T cell receptor (beta chain) was identified in a study of early T cells in non-severe SARS-CoV-2 infection. Study-level results: Matches to VDJdb favored anti-spike CD8 responses and missed private and CD4 specificities.

This CDR3 region has 14 residues. The germline V gene has CDR1 MDHEN and CDR2 SYDVKM. Trimming took 6 bases from V and 6 from J; bases not matched to a gene: 6. Individual cDNA molecules each received unique molecular identifiers attached to them. TCRdb re-analysed the 5' RACE reads in MiXCR, keeping a single row per CDR3 protein. The sample holds over 75,000 distinct CDR3 sequences, roughly an eighth seen once. This clonotype has more than one count but fewer than ten. What it binds is not known. The chain carries TRBV28 and TRBJ2-1; 9 bases line up with TRBD1. Sequencing was done on a sample of whole blood. The TCR sequence derives from an adult who was a healthcare worker with PCR-confirmed SARS-CoV-2 infection or an uninfected control (not recorded which). In DNA, the CDR3 is TGTGCCAGCAGGGGGACAGGGAGATCCAATGAGCAGTTCTTC. This sequence encodes CASRGTGRSNEQFF.